The sequence of this T cell receptor beta chain was determined in a study of blood T cell repertoires in COVID-19 (dated by TCRdb to the early 2020s). Study-level background: Samples from collaborators originated in the United States, Italy and Spain and spanned both the acute and convalescent phases of COVID-19. HLA class I and class II types, where available, came from metadata supplied by the sample provider rather than from assay-based typing. The material from the prospective study consisted of cDNA or gDNA derived from T cells, B-cell-depleted T cells, or PBMCs. The repertoires were released in a freely available public database meant as a resource for research on the immune response to SARS-CoV-2. Nearly every sample came with metadata listing a de-identified subject ID, COVID-19 status, age in years and sex. Subjects who had been exposed to COVID-19, were actively infected with it, or had recovered from it provided the deeply sampled blood TCRbeta repertoires that made up the dataset. Samples came from the ongoing ImmuneRACE study (first 160 participants) plus 1,254 subjects from 6 global collaborators.

The collaborating institutions used their own protocols to collect whole blood in K2EDTA tubes. For TCRbeta analysis, collaborators shipped samples as frozen whole blood, isolated PBMCs, or DNA extracted from either of those sample types. The immunoSEQ Assay, a bias-controlled multiplex PCR, was used to amplify TCRbeta CDR3 regions from genomic DNA. The study's processing was this. Nucleated cell counts per sample were estimated from amplification of reference gene primers within the assay. Sequence reads were collapsed and filtered to measure the absolute abundance of every unique TCRbeta CDR3 rearrangement. For each sample, productive Simpson clonality was calculated as the square root of Simpson's diversity index across productive rearrangements. The clones in this table, taken by TCRdb from immuneACCESS, are in-frame only. Not every clone is retained; where verified, under half of the shortfall comes from an unresolved V gene, and the cause of the rest is unknown. V, J and clone size are those of that table, while D and trimming were read from the DNA. This sample gives over 200,000 clones in total; about 86% of them show up just once. 1.4% to 1.5% of the sample is held by the ten biggest clonotypes.

The study at large found these results: Clinical and demographic metadata were provided uncurated, with the amount varying by source and participant.

V is cut by 2 bases and J by 4 bases, and the space between the germline ends is 18 bases. The germline V gene encodes CDR1 MNHNS and CDR2 SASEGT. The cysteine opens and the phenylalanine closes a CDR3 of 17 amino acids. Kept here is only the CDR3 DNA, which spans 51 bases and is read in frame from base 1. To note about this clone: There is no known antigen for this receptor. No base qualities exist here, and no much larger clone lies one base off it.

The rearranged segments are TRBV6-1 and TRBJ1-5; no D segment can be confidently identified. What was sequenced was peripheral blood. This receptor was obtained from a man between 18 and 29 years old with active or convalescent COVID-19. In nucleotide form, the sequence is TGTGCCAGCAGTGAAACACGGCGGCCCCTTAGTAATCAGCCCCAGCATTTT. It codes for CASSETRRPLSNQPQHF.